Each of the 30 T cell receptor beta chains below was sequenced from the same sample in a study of blood T cell repertoires in COVID-19. Sequenced by immunoSEQ multiplex PCR; TCRdb stores in-frame clones only, minus some. The sample consists of about 59,000 clones, around 88% of them appearing once. The sequencing input was peripheral blood. These receptors originate from a woman of 80 years or more with active COVID-19.

This rearrangement joins TRBV5-1 to TRBJ2-5; D is uncertain. V gave up 0 bases and J gave up 7 bases, with 10 bases separating them. The CDR3 has 13 residues. Looked up from germline, CDR1 is SGHRS and CDR2 is YFSETQ. The CDR3 protein is CASSLEAYATQYF. CDR3 in DNA: TGCGCCAGCAGCTTGGAAGCTTATGCGACCCAGTACTTC.

This chain links TRBV6-6 with TRBJ2-3; tentative D call: TRBD2 (6 bases). This CDR3 contains 15 residues. V lost 0 bases and J 7 bases, leaving 14 bases between the germline ends. Germline CDR1 reads MNHNY; CDR2 reads SVGAGI (reference sequence). CDR3 loop: CASSYSASVDYTQYF. The CDR3 region has the DNA TGTGCCAGCAGTTACTCGGCTAGCGTCGACTATACGCAGTATTTT.

V and J are TRBV28 and TRBJ1-1; 12 bases match TRBD1. The CDR3 is 14 residues long. Per germline, CDR1 MDHEN and CDR2 SYDVKM. Trimming at V came to 1 base and at J to 11 bases, leaving 5 bases not matched to a gene. This CDR3 reads CASSLLGQGAFAFF. The CDR3 DNA follows: TGTGCCAGCAGTTTATTGGGACAGGGGGCCTTTGCTTTCTTT.

Regarding this clone: At one end the junction does not follow the germline gene, possibly because of a read error. The chain combines TRBV7-3 with TRBJ2-5; a weak D match, TRBD1 (5 bases). CDR1 and CDR2 from the germline V gene are SGHTA and FQGTGA. This CDR3 is built from 13 residues. CDR3 sequence reads: CASSPDSGETQHF. The CDR3 DNA reads as TGTGCCAGCAGCCCCGACAGTGGAGAGACCCAGCACTTC.

The chain employs TRBV6-1 and TRBJ2-6, with 10 bases matching TRBD1. J was trimmed by 0 bases and V by 4 bases; bases with no gene match: 6. Germline CDR1 MNHNS, CDR2 SASEGT. This CDR3 has 18 amino acids. The CDR3 DNA reads as TGTGCCAGCAGTGGTGGACAGGGGGGGTCCTCTGGGGCCAACGTCCTGACTTTC. Protein sequence: CASSGGQGGSSGANVLTF.

The V and J genes are TRBV11-2 and TRBJ2-3; 7 bases agree with TRBD2. With 1 base clipped from V and 6 bases from J, the junction kept 7 bases outside the gene matches. This CDR3 has 15 residues. CDR1 and CDR2 (germline): SGHAT, FQNNGV. Written as DNA, the CDR3 is TGTGCCAGCAGCTTAGGAGCACTGGGGGGGGATACGCAGTATTTT. This codes for CASSLGALGGDTQYF. Looking up the rest from reference TRBV11-2 and TRBJ2-3 gives the full variable domain: EAGVAQSPRYKIIEKRQSVAFWCNPISGHATLYWYQQILGQGPKLLIQFQNNGVVDDSQLPKDRFSAERLKGVDSTLKIQPAKLEDSAVYLCASSLGALGGDTQYFGPGTRLTVL.

The chain has TRBV19 and TRBJ1-2, with D maybe TRBD1 (6 bases). The CDR3 length is 14 residues. Germline V gene lookup returns CDR1 LNHDA and CDR2 SQIVND (reference sequence). Trimming pared 1 base from V and 3 bases from J, leaving 9 bases between. The CDR3 sequence: CASSIVQGDYGYTF. In DNA, the CDR3 is TGTGCCAGTAGTATAGTACAGGGCGACTATGGCTACACCTTC.

The gene calls are TRBV3-1 (or the pseudogene TRBV3-2) and TRBJ2-7, with D tentatively TRBD1 (7 bases). Trimming cost V 0 bases and J 5 bases, with 20 bases left between them. CDR1 and CDR2 from the germline V gene are LGHDT and YNNKEL (reference sequence). The CDR3 has 17 residues. The CDR3 sequence: CASSQEEGARFTDEQYF. As DNA, the CDR3 is TGTGCCAGCAGCCAAGAGGAGGGGGCAAGGTTTACGGACGAGCAGTACTTC.

The J gene is TRBJ2-7, the V gene TRBV28; 7 bases align to TRBD1. V lost 2 bases to trimming and J lost 3 bases; unmatched junction nucleotides: 7. This CDR3 has 15 residues. CDR1 is MDHEN, CDR2 SYDVKM, per germline. The CDR3 nucleotides are TGTGCCAGCAGTTTAAGAACAGGGGTGGGCTACGAGCAGTACTTC. It codes for CASSLRTGVGYEQYF.

The rearrangement links TRBV2 to TRBJ2-3; 7 nucleotides line up with TRBD2. The CDR3 length is 16 residues. Germline CDR1 and CDR2: SNHLY and FYNNEI. V shed 6 bases, J shed 0 bases, and the junction held 9 bases outside the gene matches. DNA of the CDR3: TGTGCCAGCAGCCTTGACCAGCGGGGCAGCACAGATACGCAGTATTTT. Its protein product is CASSLDQRGSTDTQYF.

The chain is built from TRBV6-6 and TRBJ1-6; the match to TRBD1 covers 8 bases. The CDR3 totals 14 residues. Trimming cost V 6 bases and J 8 bases; bases outside gene matches: 6. Germline loops: CDR1 MNHNY, CDR2 SVGAGI (reference sequence). The chain's CDR3 is CASSAGGGYSPLHF. CDR3 in DNA: TGTGCCAGCAGCGCAGGGGGCGGATATTCACCCCTCCACTTT.

V usage is TRBV28 and J usage is TRBJ2-1; 12 positions match TRBD2. The CDR3 consists of 17 residues. The V gene end was trimmed by 4 bases and the J gene end by 4 bases; junction bases not matched to a gene: 8. Germline V CDR1 and CDR2: MDHEN, SYDVKM. As DNA, the CDR3 is TGTGCCAGCAGTTCCTCCCTACTAGCGGGGGGATACAATGAGCAGTTCTTC. Its translation: CASSSSLLAGGYNEQFF.

J is TRBJ1-1 and V is TRBV3-1 (or the pseudogene TRBV3-2); D gene uncertain. Germline V gives CDR1 LGHDT, CDR2 YNNKEL (reference sequence). The CDR3 sequence is 14 residues long. Trimming removed 6 bases at V and 0 bases at J, with 11 bases between. The CDR3 sequence is CASSRMALNTEAFF. CDR3 nucleotides: TGTGCCAGCAGTCGAATGGCCTTGAACACTGAAGCTTTCTTT.

CDR3 nucleotides: TGTGCCAGCAGGCCCTACTCCGGGACTAGTGTCTCCGGTGAGCAGTTCTTC. Its protein is CASRPYSGTSVSGEQFF. This chain links TRBV9 with TRBJ2-1, with 8 bases lining up with TRBD2. V was pared by 5 bases and J by 9 bases, with 19 bases of the junction left unmatched. This CDR3 is built from 17 residues. The germline V gene has CDR1 SGDLS and CDR2 YYNGEE.

This chain joins TRBV9 and TRBJ2-1; 13 bases align to TRBD2. The CDR3 has 17 amino acids. With V trimmed by 0 bases and J by 3 bases, 3 bases remained unmatched. The germline CDR1 and CDR2 sequences are SGDLS and YYNGEE. The CDR3 sequence is CASSVGWTSGSYNEQFF. The CDR3 DNA follows: TGTGCCAGCAGCGTAGGGTGGACTAGCGGGAGCTACAATGAGCAGTTCTTC.

This rearrangement joins TRBV5-6 to TRBJ1-1; D gene unclear. The germline CDR1 and CDR2 sequences are SGHDT and YYEEEE. This CDR3 comprises 13 residues. The V end lost 2 bases, the J end lost 1 base, and 6 bases lay between the germline ends. The CDR3 reads CASSFRENTEAFF. The CDR3 DNA is TGTGCCAGCAGCTTTCGGGAGAACACTGAAGCTTTCTTT.

The CDR3 reads CASSPPGRGRGNEQFF. The CDR3 DNA follows: TGTGCCAGCTCACCACCGGGCAGGGGACGCGGCAATGAGCAGTTCTTC. The J gene is TRBJ2-1, the V gene TRBV18, with D possibly TRBD1 on 6 matching bases. Trimming cost V 0 bases and J 6 bases, with 15 bases left between them. Germline loops: CDR1 KGHSH, CDR2 LQKENI. The CDR3 is 16 amino acids.

V gene TRBV7-2 combines with J gene TRBJ1-4; 10 nucleotides line up with TRBD1. Per the germline V gene, CDR1 is SGHTA and CDR2 is FQGNSA. The CDR3 is 14 residues long. The V and J ends lost 8 bases and 3 bases, in that order; junction bases with no gene match: 3. The CDR3 protein is CASGTGVANEKLFF. The CDR3 region has the DNA TGTGCCAGCGGGACAGGGGTGGCTAATGAAAAACTGTTTTTT.

This chain links TRBV28 with TRBJ1-5, with 7 bases matching TRBD1. The J segment lost 6 bases and the V segment lost 5 bases, leaving 13 bases of the junction unmatched. The germline V gene has CDR1 MDHEN and CDR2 SYDVKM. CDR3 length: 16 amino acids. The CDR3 coding sequence is TGTGCCAGCAGTCTCCCGACAGGGCTGGCGGGTCAGCCCCAGCATTTT. Encoded protein: CASSLPTGLAGQPQHF.

The CDR3 DNA reads TGTGCCAGCAGCATGATAGGAGGGACAGAAAGGGCCGAGCAGTACTTC. Translated, it gives CASSMIGGTERAEQYF. The V gene is TRBV7-9, the J gene TRBJ2-7; D perhaps matches TRBD1 (7 bases). The CDR3 extends over 16 amino acids. Germline V gene lookup returns CDR1 SEHNR and CDR2 FQNEAQ (reference sequence). Trimming removed 5 bases at V and 6 bases at J, with 23 bases between.

V is TRBV4-1 and J is TRBJ2-7, with TRBD2 matching over 12 bases. Germline values: CDR1 MGHRA, CDR2 YSYEKL. The CDR3 sequence is 16 residues long. V lost 3 bases to trimming and J lost 3 bases; unmatched junction nucleotides: 6. The CDR3 region has the DNA TGCGCCAGCAGCCAGCAACTAGCGGGGGGCCGCTACGAGCAGTACTTC. It encodes CASSQQLAGGRYEQYF.

The rearrangement joins TRBV4-2 to TRBJ1-6; D call uncertain. The V gene's germline CDR1 is LGHNA and CDR2 YNFKEQ. V was clipped by 0 bases and J by 8 bases, with 5 bases between them. The CDR3 covers 13 residues. This CDR3 is CASSQDTDSPLHF. CDR3 nucleotide sequence: TGTGCCAGCAGCCAAGACACGGATTCACCCCTCCACTTT.

V and J are TRBV6-5 and TRBJ1-4; TRBD1 might be the D (5 bases). This CDR3 contains 12 residues. Trimming cost V 6 bases and J 6 bases, with 8 bases left between them. Germline V gene sequence: CDR1 MNHEY, CDR2 SVGAGI. This chain's CDR3 is CASSLGDEKLFF. CDR3 nucleotides: TGTGCCAGCAGCTTAGGGGATGAAAAACTGTTTTTT.

This chain joins TRBV19 and TRBJ2-5, with TRBD2 as a possible D gene (6 bases). Per germline, CDR1 LNHDA and CDR2 SQIVND (reference sequence). Between the trimmed V and J ends, which lost 2 bases and 0 bases, there was a span of 13 bases. This CDR3 spans 16 amino acids. The CDR3 here is CASSITGLPYQETQYF. The DNA for the CDR3 is TGTGCCAGTAGTATAACAGGACTACCGTACCAAGAGACCCAGTACTTC.

The chain recombines TRBV5-1 with TRBJ2-3; 10 nucleotides align to TRBD2. This CDR3 contains 15 residues. The germline gives CDR1 SGHRS, CDR2 YFSETQ. The J segment lost 2 bases and the V segment lost 2 bases, leaving 2 bases of the junction unmatched. CDR3 sequence (DNA): TGCGCCAGCAGCTTTACTAGCGGGGACACAGATACGCAGTATTTT. This sequence encodes CASSFTSGDTDTQYF.

This clone was recorded only once. This chain uses TRBV4-3 with TRBJ2-7, with 7 bases aligning to TRBD1. The length of the CDR3 is 16 residues. Germline V gene data show CDR1 as LGHNA and CDR2 as YSLEER. Trimming cost V 3 bases and J 6 bases; bases outside gene matches: 14. The CDR3 DNA reads TGCGCCAGCAGCCATCCAACAGGGGTGGTAGTTTCCGAGCAGTACTTC. Translated, it gives CASSHPTGVVVSEQYF.

The chain uses TRBV7-6 and TRBJ2-3; a weak D match, TRBD2 (7 bases). Trimming left V 5 bases short and J 0 bases short, with 15 bases between. The CDR3 sequence is 16 residues long. The V gene's germline CDR1 is SGHVS and CDR2 FNYEAQ. CDR3 in DNA: TGTGCCAGCAGCCCCTTTGGGGGGGGCAGCACAGATACGCAGTATTTT. This sequence encodes CASSPFGGGSTDTQYF. The full variable domain, in which reference TRBV7-6 and TRBJ2-3 provide the parts outside the CDR3, is GAGVSQSPRYKVTKRGQDVALRCDPISGHVSLYWYRQALGQGPEFLTYFNYEAQQDKSGLPNDRFSAERPEGSISTLTIQRTEQRDSAMYRCASSPFGGGSTDTQYFGPGTRLTVL.

DNA of the CDR3: TGTGCCAGCAGCTTCTGGGGGGGCCAGCCCCAGCATTTT. Encoded protein: CASSFWGGQPQHF. The V and J genes are TRBV6-2 or TRBV6-3 and TRBJ1-5, with D perhaps TRBD1 (6 bases). V was cut by 6 bases and J by 7 bases, with 13 bases left in between. CDR1 and CDR2 from the germline V gene are MNHEY and SVGEGT. The CDR3 is 13 residues long.

The rearrangement links TRBV15 to TRBJ2-7, with D perhaps TRBD2 (5 bases). CDR1 LNHNV and CDR2 YYDKDF come from the germline V gene (reference sequence). The CDR3 totals 13 residues. The V gene lost 5 bases and the J gene lost 6 bases, with 14 bases spanning the gap. The CDR3: CATSLAGPSEQYF. In DNA, the CDR3 is TGTGCCACCAGCCTGGCGGGCCCCTCCGAGCAGTACTTC.

The chain uses TRBV19 and TRBJ2-2, with a weak D call TRBD1 (5 bases). The V and J ends lost 6 bases and 6 bases respectively, with 14 bases between them. Germline V lookup: CDR1 LNHDA, CDR2 SQIVND (reference sequence). This CDR3 contains 14 residues. The CDR3 region is CASRVPWGAGELFF. The CDR3 nucleotides are TGTGCCAGTAGAGTGCCCTGGGGCGCCGGGGAGCTGTTTTTT.